Each of the 6 T cell receptor beta chains below was sequenced from the same sample in a study of T cells after yellow fever vaccination. TCRdb re-called the 5' RACE reads through MiXCR, storing one row per CDR3 protein. The table records 200,000 to 300,000 distinct CDR3 sequences, 6% to 7.5% of them present only once. Specimen: CD4+ T cells sorted from PBMCs, collected 15 days after the yellow fever booster vaccination. All receptors derive from a man aged 25-45 years who received the YFV17D yellow fever vaccine.

This clonotype was seen more than once but under ten times. This chain links TRBV7-2 with TRBJ1-5; D is uncertain. V was pared by 6 bases and J by 2 bases, with 11 bases between. This CDR3 contains 14 residues. In germline, CDR1 is SGHTA, CDR2 FQGNSA. The CDR3 region is CASSSTPGNQPQHF. The CDR3, as DNA: TGTGCCAGCAGTTCTACCCCAGGCAATCAGCCCCAGCATTTT.

The chain uses TRBV29-1 and TRBJ2-1, with D maybe TRBD1 (6 bases). V lost 7 bases, J lost 6 bases, and 16 bases lay in between. This CDR3 has 13 amino acids. CDR1 and CDR2 (germline): SQVTM, ANQGSEA. The CDR3 spells CSGARGTSNEQFF. DNA of the CDR3: TGCAGCGGCGCCCGAGGGACAAGCAATGAGCAGTTCTTC.

This clonotype was seen ten or more times. This sequence joins TRBV29-1 and TRBJ2-3; 11 bases are shared with TRBD2. This CDR3 spans 12 amino acids. Germline CDR1 reads SQVTM; CDR2 reads ANQGSEA. V trimming: 7 bases; J trimming: 5 bases; junction bases outside the gene matches: 2. This CDR3 reads CSGGTSGDTQYF. The CDR3 DNA sequence: TGCAGCGGCGGGACTAGCGGAGATACGCAGTATTTT.

The chain recombines TRBV4-3 with TRBJ2-1; the D is unclear. Between the trimmed V and J ends, which lost 4 bases and 10 bases, there was a span of 8 bases. The CDR3 has 11 residues. From germline, CDR1 is LGHNA and CDR2 YSLEER. CDR3 sequence (DNA): TGCGCCAGCAGCCCCCTCCGGGAGCAGTTCTTC. Translating it yields CASSPLREQFF.

This clonotype has only a few counts. This chain links TRBV2 with TRBJ2-1; D unresolved. Germline values: CDR1 SNHLY, CDR2 FYNNEI. The ends were cut back, 5 bases at V and 0 bases at J, with 8 bases in the middle. The CDR3 runs to 14 residues. In DNA form, the CDR3 reads TGTGCCAGCAGTTTGACGATCTCCTACAATGAGCAGTTCTTC. This codes for CASSLTISYNEQFF.

This clonotype appeared many times. V and J are TRBV20-1 and TRBJ2-1; D remains unclear. Germline V gene data show CDR1 as DFQATT and CDR2 as SNEGSKA (reference sequence). V lost 3 bases, J lost 3 bases, and 9 bases lay in between. The CDR3 has 13 amino acids. This CDR3 is CSASPLDYNEQFF. The CDR3 nucleotides read TGCAGTGCTAGCCCCCTAGACTACAATGAGCAGTTCTTC.